This T cell receptor beta chain was captured by sequencing in a study of human T cells and chemical hapten exposure. Study-wide findings and caveats: There was no change with DPC sensitization in TCRs above 1 in 1000 frequency.

The sample holds a few counts of this clonotype. The antigen is not known. It was the library that attached unique molecular identifiers to individual cDNA molecules. Each CDR3 protein gets one entry after TCRdb re-called the RACE reads with MiXCR. Found here are nearly 350,000 distinct CDR3 sequences, 6% to 8.5% of them singletons; the top ten hold 7.5% to 8.5%. Time point indicated: patch test 1, 2 weeks after DPC sensitization. This sample's treatment: therapeutic diphenylcyclopropenone sensitization with weekly scalp DPC. Unfractionated whole blood yielded the extracted total RNA. Germline CDR1 is MNHEY and CDR2 is SVGAGI. Trimming removed 2 bases from V and 2 bases from J, with 7 bases in between. This CDR3 is built from 13 residues.

The origin of this receptor is a woman between 18 and 30 years old with alopecia areata. Some clones in this sample may be carry-over from other donors' samples. The specimen was whole blood, collected in connection with sensitization to the hapten diphenylcyclopropenone (DPC). V and J are TRBV6-5 and TRBJ2-7; no reliable D call. Here the CDR3 reads CASSYDPTYEQYF. CDR3 DNA: TGTGCCAGCAGTTACGACCCGACCTACGAGCAGTACTTC.